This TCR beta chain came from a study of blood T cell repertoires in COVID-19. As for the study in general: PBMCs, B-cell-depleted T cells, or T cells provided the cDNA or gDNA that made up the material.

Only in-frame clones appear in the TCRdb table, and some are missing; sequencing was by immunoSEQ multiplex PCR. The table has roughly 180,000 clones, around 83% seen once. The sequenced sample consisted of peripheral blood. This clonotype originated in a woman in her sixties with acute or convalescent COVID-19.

The chain's CDR3 is CASSRLAGSNTGELFF. CDR3 nucleotides: TGTGCCAGCAGCAGACTAGCGGGTAGCAACACCGGGGAGCTGTTTTTT. The chain links TRBV7-3 to TRBJ2-2; TRBD2 aligns across 10 bases. The CDR3 sequence is 16 residues long. Germline lookup yields CDR1 SGHTA and CDR2 FQGTGA. The trim removed 5 bases at V and 2 bases at J, leaving 5 bases unmatched.